The next 22 T cell receptor beta chains were all read from a single sample in a study of PD-1 blockade in classical Hodgkin lymphoma. TCRdb's copy holds only in-frame clones and misses some; the assay was immunoSEQ multiplex PCR. Of 50,000 to 65,000 clones in the sample, more than 75% were seen once. Relapse was seen in all patients after autologous stem cell transplantation, and brentuximab vedotin exposure was variable. The sequenced sample was peripheral blood mononuclear cells (PBMCs), obtained before the second cycle of nivolumab. These receptors originate from a human donor with classical Hodgkin lymphoma.

This clone was seen only once. V is TRBV5-1 and J is TRBJ1-1, with D perhaps TRBD1 (5 bases). The germline V gene encodes CDR1 SGHRS and CDR2 YFSETQ. V lost 4 bases and J lost 1, with 11 bases in between. The CDR3 has 14 residues. CDR3 nucleotide sequence: TGCGCCAGCAGCCTCGGGACCCAGAACACTGAAGCTTTCTTT. It specifies CASSLGTQNTEAFF.

The CDR3 loop reads CASSSGLYGYTF. The CDR3 bases are TGCGCCAGCAGCTCTGGTCTCTATGGCTACACCTTC. V and J are TRBV5-1 and TRBJ1-2; D ambiguous. This CDR3 is built from 12 residues. Germline values: CDR1 SGHRS, CDR2 YFSETQ. V lost 3 bases and J 4 bases, leaving 7 bases between the germline ends.

The rearrangement joins TRBV6-1 to TRBJ1-2; D is possibly TRBD1 (6 bases). Germline CDR1 MNHNS, CDR2 SASEGT. The CDR3 consists of 15 residues. The V end was cut by 5 bases, the J end by 1 base, with 14 bases between. The CDR3 bases are TGTGCCAGCAGTCCCCGGAGGGGGGTTAACTATGGCTACACCTTC. The encoded protein is CASSPRRGVNYGYTF.

This clone was seen just once. This rearrangement joins TRBV19 to TRBJ1-4, with D unresolved. The germline CDR1 and CDR2 sequences are LNHDA and SQIVND (reference sequence). Trimming cost V 5 bases and J 8 bases, with 12 bases left between them. CDR3 length equals 13 residues. CDR3 amino acids: CASSPRLEEKLFF. For the CDR3, the DNA is TGTGCCAGTAGTCCCAGGTTGGAAGAAAAACTGTTTTTT.

The rearrangement uses TRBV15 and TRBJ1-2, with D possibly TRBD1 on 5 matching bases. Germline V lookup: CDR1 LNHNV, CDR2 YYDKDF (reference sequence). CDR3 size: 15 residues. Trimming removed 0 bases from V and 2 bases from J, with 10 bases in between. DNA of the CDR3: TGTGCCACCAGCAGAGATCAGGGACGGAACTATGGCTACACCTTC. It specifies CATSRDQGRNYGYTF.

The rearrangement joins TRBV7-9 to TRBJ1-4; possibly TRBD1 for D (6 bases). CDR3 length: 14 amino acids. V lost 5 bases and J lost 6, with 13 bases in between. Germline V lookup: CDR1 SEHNR, CDR2 FQNEAQ (reference sequence). The chain's CDR3 is CASSIRQDYEKLFF. For the CDR3, the DNA is TGTGCCAGCAGCATCAGACAGGACTATGAAAAACTGTTTTTT.

The chain employs TRBV13 and TRBJ1-2; D is perhaps TRBD1 (6 bases). The length of the CDR3 is 14 residues. V was clipped by 3 bases and J by 6 bases, with 14 bases between them. From germline, CDR1 is PRHDT and CDR2 FYEKMQ (reference sequence). CDR3 sequence reads: CASSFKGVSDGYTF. Here the CDR3 DNA reads TGTGCCAGCAGCTTCAAGGGGGTTTCCGATGGCTACACCTTC.

This rearrangement joins TRBV6-6 to TRBJ2-1; the match to TRBD2 covers 9 bases. The CDR3 loop spans 15 amino acids. CDR1 is MNHNY and CDR2 is SVGAGI in the germline V gene (reference sequence). V dropped 2 bases and J dropped 6; count of bases not matched to a gene: 5. CDR3 sequence: CASSYAGTSSNEQFF. The CDR3 nucleotides read TGTGCCAGCAGTTACGCCGGGACTAGCTCCAATGAGCAGTTCTTC.

This clone came up a few times. The chain combines TRBV5-1 with TRBJ1-1, with a weak D call TRBD1 (5 bases). The ends were cut back, 0 bases at V and 4 bases at J, with 13 bases in the middle. The CDR3 contains 15 residues. The germline gives CDR1 SGHRS, CDR2 YFSETQ. The CDR3: CASSLDGVGGTEAFF. DNA for the CDR3: TGCGCCAGCAGCTTGGACGGGGTTGGGGGCACTGAAGCTTTCTTT.

The chain is built from TRBV11-3 and TRBJ1-2; unclear D gene. This CDR3 region has 14 residues. Between the trimmed V and J ends, which lost 1 base and 8 bases, there was a span of 14 bases. Per the germline V gene, CDR1 is SGHNT and CDR2 is YENEEA. DNA of the CDR3: TGTGCCAGCAGCTTAGGTTTGTGCGTAGGGGGCTACACCTTC. Protein product: CASSLGLCVGGYTF.

The chain carries TRBV4-1 and TRBJ1-2; D remains ambiguous. This CDR3 has 14 amino acids. Deletions cut 2 bases from V and 2 bases from J, with 9 bases between. Germline CDR1 and CDR2: MGHRA and YSYEKL. The chain's CDR3 is CASSQPDGNYGYTF. For the CDR3, the DNA is TGCGCCAGCAGCCAACCGGACGGGAACTATGGCTACACCTTC.

The genes are TRBV7-2 and TRBJ1-6, with D possibly being TRBD1 (5 bases). V was shortened by 5 bases and J by 7 bases, with 6 bases between the two germline ends. The CDR3 spans 12 residues. CDR1 is SGHTA, CDR2 FQGNSA, per germline. This chain's CDR3 is CASSRQNSPLHF. CDR3 coding DNA: TGTGCCAGCAGCCGACAGAATTCACCCCTCCACTTT.

V and J are TRBV7-8 and TRBJ1-1; no reliable D call. This CDR3 has 14 amino acids. V was cut by 1 base and J by 1 base, with 7 bases left in between. Germline V gene data show CDR1 as SGHVS and CDR2 as FQNEAQ. CDR3 sequence: CASSLVHGNTEAFF. The CDR3 coding sequence is TGTGCCAGCAGCTTAGTACATGGGAACACTGAAGCTTTCTTT.

V and J are TRBV5-1 and TRBJ2-5, with 8 bases matching TRBD2. Germline values: CDR1 SGHRS, CDR2 YFSETQ. This CDR3 is 15 amino acids long. Unmatched junction bases numbered 6, after V lost 0 bases and J lost 5 bases. CDR3 bases: TGCGCCAGCAGCTTGGTCGGGGGGGCCATGGAGACCCAGTACTTC. This translates into CASSLVGGAMETQYF.

The V and J genes are TRBV6-6 and TRBJ2-3; 7 nucleotides agree with TRBD2. Unmatched junction bases numbered 7, after V lost 2 bases and J lost 2 bases. The CDR3 runs to 16 residues. Germline V gene data show CDR1 as MNHNY and CDR2 as SVGAGI (reference sequence). The CDR3 is CASSYALGRNTDTQYF. The CDR3 DNA reads TGTGCCAGCAGTTACGCCCTCGGGAGGAACACAGATACGCAGTATTTT.

As to this clone: This sample includes further DNA sequences coding for the same CDR3. V is TRBV5-1 and J is TRBJ2-5; tentative D call: TRBD1 (5 bases). The germline gives CDR1 SGHRS, CDR2 YFSETQ. V lost 0 bases and J lost 3, with 9 bases in between. This CDR3 spans 14 amino acids. CDR3 sequence (DNA): TGCGCCAGCAGCTTGGGGGGCACGGAAGAGACCCAGTACTTC. Translated, it gives CASSLGGTEETQYF. Combining the CDR3 with reference TRBV5-1 and TRBJ2-5 gives the whole variable domain KAGVTQTPRYLIKTRGQQVTLSCSPISGHRSVSWYQQTPGQGLQFLFEYFSETQRNKGNFPGRFSGRQFSNSRSEMNVSTLELGDSALYLCASSLGGTEETQYFGPGTRLLVL.

The V and J genes are TRBV7-6 and TRBJ2-2; 9 bases are shared with TRBD1. Germline V gene data show CDR1 as SGHVS and CDR2 as FNYEAQ. The CDR3 loop spans 16 amino acids. V was pared by 5 bases and J by 4 bases, with 8 bases of the junction left unmatched. The CDR3 DNA follows: TGTGCCAGCAGCCCCCGGGACAGGGTCATCACCGGGGAGCTGTTTTTT. Protein: CASSPRDRVITGELFF.

The chain carries TRBV5-1 and TRBJ2-2; 9 bases are a match to TRBD1. The CDR3 loop spans 15 amino acids. Germline loops: CDR1 SGHRS, CDR2 YFSETQ. The trim removed 0 bases at V and 6 bases at J, leaving 3 bases unmatched. The CDR3 is CASSLVGQGAGELFF. DNA of the CDR3: TGCGCCAGCAGCTTGGTGGGACAGGGAGCCGGGGAGCTGTTTTTT.

The chain carries TRBV7-9 and TRBJ2-7, with TRBD1 identical over 12 bases. The germline V gene has CDR1 SEHNR and CDR2 FQNEAQ (reference sequence). V was pared by 7 bases and J by 7 bases, with 8 bases of the junction left unmatched. CDR3 length: 14 residues. DNA of the CDR3: TGTGCCAGCACTTCGGGACAGGGGGCTAGGGAGCAGTACTTC. This sequence encodes CASTSGQGAREQYF.

The chain recombines TRBV5-1 with TRBJ1-3; 7 bases fit TRBD1. The CDR3 covers 12 residues. Germline V gives CDR1 SGHRS, CDR2 YFSETQ. V lost 8 bases, J lost 4 bases, and 3 bases stayed unmatched. CDR3 DNA sequence: TGCGCCAGTGGGACAGAAGGAAACACCATATATTTT. Translating gives CASGTEGNTIYF.

The chain links TRBV5-1 to TRBJ1-4; D gene ambiguous. V was trimmed by 4 bases and J by 0 bases, leaving 7 bases between them. Germline values: CDR1 SGHRS, CDR2 YFSETQ. The CDR3 is made up of 14 amino acids. The CDR3 bases are TGCGCCAGCAGCCCCCTAACAACTAATGAAAAACTGTTTTTT. Amino acid sequence: CASSPLTTNEKLFF.

Remarks on this clone: This specimen includes other DNA sequences encoding the same CDR3. The chain joins TRBV5-1 to TRBJ1-5; TRBD1 is a possible D gene (5 bases). CDR1 SGHRS and CDR2 YFSETQ come from the germline V gene. This CDR3 is built from 15 residues. Trimming took off 0 bases at V and 0 bases at J, with 7 bases between the two ends. CDR3 sequence (DNA): TGCGCCAGCAGCTTGGAAGGGGTTAGCAATCAGCCCCAGCATTTT. Protein product: CASSLEGVSNQPQHF.